The 32 T cell receptor beta chains reported below all come from one sample, sequenced in a study of T cells in Graves' hyperthyroidism and ophthalmopathy. TCR beta CDR3 sequences were amplified from RNA transcripts. First-round RT-PCR targeting the TCR CDR3 was performed with the HTBI primer set. TCRdb redid the calling of the multiplex PCR reads with MiXCR, one entry per CDR3 protein. Found here are around 440,000 distinct CDR3 sequences, around 14% of them singletons; the top ten hold roughly 14%. Sequencing was performed on blood. The receptors stem from a woman between 18 and 30 years old with Graves' hyperthyroidism.

The table lists this clonotype with a few counts. The rearrangement uses TRBV9 and TRBJ2-1; no definite D call. This CDR3 contains 16 residues. Trimming stripped 4 bases from V and 4 bases from J, with 18 bases between. Per the germline V gene, CDR1 is SGDLS and CDR2 is YYNGEE. CDR3 sequence: CASSPQSPLVYNEQFF. CDR3 in DNA: TGTGCCAGCAGCCCCCAATCGCCGCTGGTGTACAATGAGCAGTTCTTC.

J is TRBJ2-2 and V is TRBV29-1, with a tentative D call TRBD2 (5 bases). The CDR3 runs to 16 residues. The V gene's germline CDR1 is SQVTM and CDR2 ANQGSEA. V lost 5 bases and J lost 0, with 16 bases in between. As DNA, the CDR3 is TGCAGCGTTTCACTAGGACGTACGGCGAACACCGGGGAGCTGTTTTTT. It codes for CSVSLGRTANTGELFF.

Points on this clonotype: Since a much larger clone is just one base distant, this may be a read error. The rearrangement uses TRBV7-9 and TRBJ2-1; D may be TRBD1 (6 bases). The germline V gene has CDR1 SEHNR and CDR2 FQNEAQ (reference sequence). V was clipped by 8 bases and J by 5 bases, with 16 bases between them. The CDR3 length is 14 residues. Written as DNA, the CDR3 is TGTGCCAGCGGCCAAAATCCAGGGGACAATGAGCAGTTCTTC. This gives the protein CASGQNPGDNEQFF.

In its sample, this clonotype was seen a few times. J is TRBJ2-5 and V is TRBV20-1; TRBD1 might be the D (6 bases). Trimming removed 0 bases at V and 0 bases at J, with 11 bases between. The CDR3 totals 15 residues. Germline loops: CDR1 DFQATT, CDR2 SNEGSKA (reference sequence). CDR3 nucleotides: TGCAGTGCTAGAGATTCCGACAGGTACCAAGAGACCCAGTACTTC. Amino acid sequence: CSARDSDRYQETQYF.

V gene TRBV12-3 or TRBV12-4 combines with J gene TRBJ1-2, with 9 bases that match TRBD1. After removal of 1 base from V and 2 bases from J, the junction contained 2 bases not matched to a gene. The CDR3 spans 15 residues. The CDR3 nucleotides read TGTGCCAGCAGTTTAGTGGGGACAGGGAACTATGGCTACACCTTC. As protein: CASSLVGTGNYGYTF.

The rearrangement links TRBV20-1 to TRBJ2-7; D may correspond to TRBD1 or TRBD2 (5 bases each). The V end lost 2 bases, the J end lost 1 base, and 18 bases lay between the germline ends. Germline CDR1 is DFQATT and CDR2 is SNEGSKA (reference sequence). The CDR3 spans 16 residues. DNA of the CDR3: TGCAGTGCTAGACTCCCCAGGGACCTTCCTTCCTACGAGCAGTACTTC. Translated, it gives CSARLPRDLPSYEQYF.

This clonotype was detected many times. This sequence joins TRBV7-9 and TRBJ2-7; D remains ambiguous. CDR3 length: 14 amino acids. Trimming cost V 2 bases and J 2 bases, with 10 bases left between them. Germline V lookup: CDR1 SEHNR, CDR2 FQNEAQ (reference sequence). This CDR3 is CASSLSPPPYEQYF. DNA of the CDR3: TGTGCCAGCAGCTTATCCCCCCCACCCTACGAGCAGTACTTC.

The sample holds many counts of this clonotype. This chain uses TRBV12-3 or TRBV12-4 with TRBJ2-1; tentative D call: TRBD2 (6 bases). This CDR3 comprises 16 residues. Deletions cut 7 bases from V and 0 bases from J, with 16 bases between. The CDR3 reads CASNPMEGGSYNEQFF. The DNA for the CDR3 is TGTGCCAGCAACCCTATGGAGGGAGGCTCCTACAATGAGCAGTTCTTC.

Ten or more counts support this clonotype. The chain links TRBV2 to TRBJ1-1; the D is unclear. The ends were cut back, 3 bases at V and 4 bases at J, with 6 bases in the middle. Germline assignment: CDR1 SNHLY and CDR2 FYNNEI. The CDR3 is 12 residues long. Here the CDR3 reads CASSDSPTEAFF. DNA of the CDR3: TGTGCCAGCAGTGACTCCCCCACTGAAGCTTTCTTT.

This clonotype was seen repeatedly, ten times or more. V usage is TRBV7-8 and J usage is TRBJ2-7; the D is unclear. Trimming pared 1 base from V and 7 bases from J, leaving 11 bases between. Looked up from germline, CDR1 is SGHVS and CDR2 is FQNEAQ. The CDR3 runs to 13 residues. CDR3 in DNA: TGTGCCAGCAGCTTAGTCCAATCCGGGGAGCAGTACTTC. Translation gives CASSLVQSGEQYF.

This clonotype was detected a few times. The chain recombines TRBV29-1 with TRBJ2-5, with D possibly TRBD1 on 6 matching bases. The CDR3 is 12 residues long. The germline CDR1 and CDR2 sequences are SQVTM and ANQGSEA. Trimming removed 4 bases from V and 5 bases from J, with 11 bases in between. CDR3 sequence reads: CSVAGVRETQYF. CDR3 in DNA: TGCAGCGTTGCAGGGGTTCGTGAGACCCAGTACTTC.

This clonotype has just a few counts. The V gene is TRBV24-1, the J gene TRBJ2-2, with a tentative D call TRBD1 (5 bases). V lost 5 bases, J lost 6 bases, and 15 bases lay in between. The CDR3 spans 15 residues. Germline V gene sequence: CDR1 KGHDR, CDR2 SFDVKD. The CDR3 here is CATSAEPQGPGELFF. The CDR3 region has the DNA TGTGCCACCAGTGCTGAGCCCCAGGGCCCCGGGGAGCTGTTTTTT.

Written as DNA, the CDR3 is TGTGCCAGCAGCCGAACAGGGAAGGATAACCAAGAGACCCAGTACTTC. This translates into CASSRTGKDNQETQYF. This sequence joins TRBV9 and TRBJ2-5; weak D call: TRBD1 (6 bases). The V end was cut by 4 bases, the J end by 0 bases, with 16 bases between. CDR3 length: 16 amino acids. Germline V gives CDR1 SGDLS, CDR2 YYNGEE.

V gene TRBV6-5 combines with J gene TRBJ2-3, with D possibly matching TRBD2 (5 bases). CDR3 size: 13 residues. Per germline, CDR1 MNHEY and CDR2 SVGAGI. With 2 bases removed from V and 6 bases from J, the gap between germline ends came to 9 bases. This CDR3 reads CASSYDVADTQYF. CDR3 bases: TGTGCCAGCAGTTACGACGTAGCGGATACGCAGTATTTT.

The CDR3 region is CASSLGGGPRGNEQFF. In DNA form, the CDR3 reads TGCGCCAGCAGCTTAGGGGGGGGGCCGAGGGGGAATGAGCAGTTCTTC. The gene calls are TRBV5-1 and TRBJ2-1; a weak D match, TRBD2 (7 bases). V shed 2 bases and J shed 7 bases, with 19 bases lying between them. The germline V gene encodes CDR1 SGHRS and CDR2 YFSETQ. This CDR3 has 16 amino acids.

This clonotype is a singleton in its sample. The rearrangement joins TRBV7-2 to TRBJ2-2; no clear D gene. Germline loops: CDR1 SGHTA, CDR2 FQGNSA. The CDR3 runs to 15 residues. V lost 2 bases and J lost 3, with 10 bases in between. CDR3 in amino acids: CASSLILRHTGELFF. The CDR3 bases are TGTGCCAGCAGCTTAATTTTACGGCACACCGGGGAGCTGTTTTTT.

This chain joins TRBV28 and TRBJ2-2; D gene ambiguous. The CDR3 has 15 residues. CDR1 is MDHEN and CDR2 is SYDVKM in the germline V gene. The V end lost 3 bases, the J end lost 4 bases, and 12 bases lay between the germline ends. The CDR3 is CASSLVQRSTGELFF. CDR3 DNA: TGTGCCAGCAGTTTGGTCCAGCGTTCCACCGGGGAGCTGTTTTTT.

This clonotype appeared many times. The V call is TRBV9, the J call TRBJ2-1; D is unresolved. The CDR3 totals 15 residues. The germline V and J ends were trimmed by 0 bases and 0 bases, with 7 bases remaining between them. Germline V CDR1 and CDR2: SGDLS, YYNGEE. CDR3 nucleotide sequence: TGTGCCAGCAGCGTAGATTGGGGCTCCTACAATGAGCAGTTCTTC. Translating gives CASSVDWGSYNEQFF. Supplemented by reference TRBV9 and TRBJ2-1, the full variable domain reads DSGVTQTPKHLITATGQRVTLRCSPRSGDLSVYWYQQSLDQGLQFLIQYYNGEERAKGNILERFSAQQFPDLHSELNLSSLELGDSALYFCASSVDWGSYNEQFFGPGTRLTVL.

The V call is TRBV18, the J call TRBJ1-4, with 7 bases aligning to TRBD1. The junction had 8 bases not matched to a gene; V was cut back by 4 bases and J by 3 bases. CDR1 is KGHSH and CDR2 is LQKENI in the germline V gene. The length of the CDR3 is 16 residues. The CDR3 DNA reads TGTGCCAGCTCACTGACACAGGGGTTGGCTAATGAAAAACTGTTTTTT. It is translated as CASSLTQGLANEKLFF.

This clonotype came up many times. The chain has TRBV7-9 and TRBJ1-3; D is undetermined. The CDR3 sequence is 16 residues long. Germline V gives CDR1 SEHNR, CDR2 FQNEAQ (reference sequence). The V end was cut by 4 bases, the J end by 0 bases, with 13 bases between. CDR3 region: CASSSHGRFSGNTIYF. As DNA, the CDR3 is TGTGCCAGCAGCTCTCATGGACGGTTCTCTGGAAACACCATATATTTT.

The sample holds a few counts of this clonotype. CDR3 sequence reads: CSARGVWGQPQHF. The CDR3 bases are TGCAGTGCTAGGGGGGTTTGGGGTCAGCCCCAGCATTTT. The chain employs TRBV20-1 and TRBJ1-5; D might be TRBD1 (5 bases). This CDR3 spans 13 amino acids. The ends were cut back, 3 bases at V and 6 bases at J, with 12 bases in the middle. Germline V lookup: CDR1 DFQATT, CDR2 SNEGSKA (reference sequence).

There are a few counts of this clonotype. The rearrangement links TRBV13 to TRBJ1-6; weak D call: TRBD1 (5 bases). Trimming stripped 2 bases from V and 10 bases from J, with 9 bases between. CDR3 length: 13 residues. Per germline, CDR1 PRHDT and CDR2 FYEKMQ (reference sequence). CDR3 sequence (DNA): TGTGCCAGCAGCTTACAGGGCTCCTCACCCCTCCACTTT. This sequence encodes CASSLQGSSPLHF.

This clonotype was observed at least ten times. The J gene is TRBJ2-4, the V gene TRBV12-3 or TRBV12-4; TRBD2 agrees at 9 bases. The CDR3 extends over 13 amino acids. Losses at the gene ends were 5 bases for V and 11 bases for J; bases not matched to a gene: 7. CDR3 sequence: CASSPSRGGFQYF. The CDR3 coding sequence is TGTGCCAGCAGTCCGTCGCGGGGGGGCTTTCAGTACTTC.

V is TRBV7-2 and J is TRBJ2-7; TRBD1 agrees at 10 bases. This CDR3 has 16 amino acids. CDR1 is SGHTA, CDR2 FQGNSA, per germline. V trimming: 5 bases; J trimming: 2 bases; junction bases outside the gene matches: 9. The CDR3 spells CASSPRGTGDPYEQYF. The CDR3 nucleotides are TGTGCCAGCAGCCCCCGGGGGACAGGGGACCCCTACGAGCAGTACTTC.

This clonotype occurred a few times. The chain uses TRBV5-1 and TRBJ2-6, with 10 bases identical to TRBD2. The CDR3 contains 18 residues. Germline V gives CDR1 SGHRS, CDR2 YFSETQ. Unmatched junction bases numbered 7, after V lost 4 bases and J lost 0 bases. This chain's CDR3 is CASSPVLAGLSGANVLTF. The CDR3 DNA follows: TGCGCCAGCAGCCCTGTACTAGCGGGGCTCTCTGGGGCCAACGTCCTGACTTTC.

As to this clonotype: This may stem from a read error, because a much larger clone lies one nucleotide away. The chain combines TRBV12-3 or TRBV12-4 with TRBJ2-3; no reliable D call. V lost 7 bases and J 2 bases, leaving 4 bases between the germline ends. The CDR3 runs to 11 residues. Here the CDR3 DNA reads TGTGCCAGCACCTACACAGATACGCAGTATTTT. Amino acid sequence: CASTYTDTQYF.

The chain combines TRBV7-9 with TRBJ2-7; 11 bases are shared with TRBD2. This CDR3 comprises 15 residues. Germline V CDR1 and CDR2: SEHNR, FQNEAQ (reference sequence). V shed 5 bases and J 3 bases; nucleotides not matched to a gene: 6. The DNA for the CDR3 is TGTGCCAGCAGCCCGGGACTAGCGGAACTCTACGAGCAGTACTTC. Its protein product is CASSPGLAELYEQYF.

A remark on this clonotype: This may be a read error, as it is one base from a much larger clone. The chain is built from TRBV5-1 and TRBJ1-5; 12 bases align to TRBD1. The CDR3 is 17 residues long. The germline CDR1 and CDR2 sequences are SGHRS and YFSETQ. CDR3 region: CAGSLDGTGGRYQPQHF. The DNA of the CDR3 is TGCGCCGGCAGCTTGGACGGGACAGGGGGCAGATATCAGCCCCAGCATTTT. The full variable domain, rest sourced from reference TRBV5-1 and TRBJ1-5, is KAGVTQTPRYLIKTRGQQVTLSCSPISGHRSVSWYQQTPGQGLQFLFEYFSETQRNKGNFPGRFSGRQFSNSRSEMNVSTLELGDSALYLCAGSLDGTGGRYQPQHFGDGTRLSIL.

This clonotype appeared many times. J is TRBJ2-1 and V is TRBV2; a possible D gene is TRBD1 (6 bases). In germline, CDR1 is SNHLY, CDR2 FYNNEI. The CDR3 has 13 amino acids. V lost 9 bases and J lost 3, with 12 bases in between. CDR3 loop: CASTGTSYNEQFF. CDR3 coding DNA: TGTGCCAGTACCGGGACAAGCTACAATGAGCAGTTCTTC.

Many counts were recorded for this clonotype. The chain combines TRBV6-1 with TRBJ2-7; TRBD2 aligns across 9 bases. This CDR3 is built from 13 residues. The V gene end was trimmed by 8 bases and the J gene end by 4 bases; junction bases not matched to a gene: 6. Looked up from germline, CDR1 is MNHNS and CDR2 is SASEGT. The CDR3 DNA reads TGTGCCAGCCAGGTAGCGGGAGATTACGAGCAGTACTTC. Translating gives CASQVAGDYEQYF.

This clonotype has at least ten counts. V and J are TRBV7-9 and TRBJ2-3; D might be TRBD2 (6 bases). V lost 7 bases, J lost 9 bases, and 20 bases lay in between. Per germline, CDR1 SEHNR and CDR2 FQNEAQ (reference sequence). CDR3 length: 14 amino acids. The CDR3 loop reads CASTPFEGRGTQYF. The CDR3 DNA is TGTGCCAGCACCCCATTTGAGGGCCGGGGGACGCAGTATTTT.

CDR3 in DNA: TGTGCCACCAGCCGGTGGACAGGCGTTAATCAGCCCCAGCATTTT. Residues: CATSRWTGVNQPQHF. The chain links TRBV15 to TRBJ1-5, with 7 bases that match TRBD1. The germline CDR1 and CDR2 sequences are LNHNV and YYDKDF (reference sequence). CDR3 length equals 15 residues. Germline trimming cut 5 bases from V and 4 bases from J; bases unmatched to any gene: 8.